This T cell receptor beta chain was recovered during a study of shared clonotypes between healthy human individuals. Using immunoSEQ multiplex PCR, the repertoire was profiled, and TCRdb retains in-frame clones only, with some absent. There are about 1.1 million clones in the sample; about 84% occur only once, and roughly 0.57% lies in the top ten. About this clone itself: In the same sample, other DNA sequences code for this CDR3.

The sequenced material came from memory CD4+ T cells from PBMCs. Subset reported: CD45RA-negative fraction. The TCR sequence derives from a man younger than 30 in good health. Some clones in this sample may be carry-over from other donors' samples.

Here the CDR3 DNA reads TGCGCCAGCAGCCAAGTCGGCTCTGGAAACACCATATATTTT. It specifies CASSQVGSGNTIYF. The chain carries TRBV4-1 and TRBJ1-3; D remains unclear. The germline V gene has CDR1 MGHRA and CDR2 YSYEKL. V was pared by 1 base and J by 0 bases, with 4 bases between. The CDR3 spans 14 residues.